The present entry profiles one T cell receptor (beta chain) with its context. V shed 0 bases and J 7 bases; nucleotides not matched to a gene: 3. Germline CDR1 and CDR2: SGHRS and YFSETQ. The CDR3 runs 14 residues. These data come from a study of blood T cell repertoires in COVID-19. At the level of the study: Sites in the United States, Italy and Spain provided acute and convalescent COVID-19 samples. PBMCs, B-cell-depleted T cells, or T cells provided the cDNA or gDNA that made up the material.

In the original workflow: Amplification with reference gene primers provided the estimates of nucleated cell counts. Produced via immunoSEQ multiplex PCR; TCRdb's table is partial and in-frame only. The V and J calls and clone size were taken over from that table, and D and trimming were inferred from the DNA. The repertoire has 75,000 to 95,000 clones, around 72% of them found once; the top ten carry 20% to 25%. This TCR was sampled from a woman in her fifties or sixties in a cohort sampled during active or convalescent COVID-19. Material for sequencing was peripheral blood. This chain uses TRBV5-1 with TRBJ1-2; 10 bases match TRBD1. In nucleotides, the CDR3 is TGCGCCAGCAGCTTGGGACAGGGGGCGTTTGGCTACACCTTC. This sequence encodes CASSLGQGAFGYTF.